The rows below give T cell receptor beta chains drawn from one sample of a study of long-term antiretroviral therapy in people with HIV. Sequencing used immunoSEQ multiplex PCR; TCRdb keeps in-frame clones, though not all of them. Here the sample spans roughly 32,000 clones, 75% to 85% being singletons. The sequencing used unsorted PBMCs, collected 3.3 years after starting antiretroviral therapy. Receptors were obtained from a man aged 18 to 29 with HIV. Both conserved end residues are part of each CDR3. D genes are given only for firm matches. Clone size is not always given. Where it is, it says once, few, many or a class for expanded clones.

cdr3_nt: TGCGCCAGCAGCCAAGAAGGGAGGAACGAGCAGTACTTC
cdr3_aa: CASSQEGRNEQYF
clone_size: -
v_call: TRBV4-3
j_call: TRBJ2-7
d_call: -

cdr3_nt: TGTGCCAGTAGTATGGGGCCACAAGGAGCTTTCTTT
cdr3_aa: CASSMGPQGAFF
clone_size: -
v_call: TRBV19
j_call: TRBJ1-1
d_call: -

cdr3_nt: TGTGCCAGTAGTGAGACAGGTTACGAGCAGTACTTC
cdr3_aa: CASSETGYEQYF
clone_size: -
v_call: TRBV19
j_call: TRBJ2-7
d_call: -

cdr3_nt: TGTGCCAGCAGCCAAGAAAACCAAGAGACCCAGTACTTC
cdr3_aa: CASSQENQETQYF
clone_size: -
v_call: TRBV14
j_call: TRBJ2-5
d_call: -

cdr3_nt: TGTGCCACCAGCAGAGTTTTGGCAGAGCAGTTCTTC
cdr3_aa: CATSRVLAEQFF
clone_size: -
v_call: TRBV15
j_call: TRBJ2-1
d_call: -

cdr3_nt: TGTGCCAGCAGCGCACACCCCCCCAAAGGGAGGAACACTGAAGCTTTCTTT
cdr3_aa: CASSAHPPKGRNTEAFF
clone_size: -
v_call: TRBV9
j_call: TRBJ1-1
d_call: -

cdr3_nt: TGTGCCAGCAGCCCCCAGGGGCGGACTAATGAAAAACTGTTTTTT
cdr3_aa: CASSPQGRTNEKLFF
clone_size: medium-sized
v_call: TRBV5-6
j_call: TRBJ1-4
d_call: -

cdr3_nt: TGTGCCAGCAGCTCTCGGATTGACCAGCCCCAGCATTTT
cdr3_aa: CASSSRIDQPQHF
clone_size: once
v_call: TRBV7-9
j_call: TRBJ1-5
d_call: -

cdr3_nt: TGTGCCAGCTCTCAGTCGGGGGGCACTGGGACTGAAGCTTTCTTT
cdr3_aa: CASSQSGGTGTEAFF
clone_size: -
v_call: TRBV18
j_call: TRBJ1-1
d_call: -

cdr3_nt: TGTGCCAGTACTATCGAGTCCAGGGGGAACACTGAAGCTTTCTTT
cdr3_aa: CASTIESRGNTEAFF
clone_size: -
v_call: TRBV19
j_call: TRBJ1-1
d_call: -

cdr3_nt: TGTGCCAGCAGCTCGACCCTCAACACTGAAGCTTTCTTT
cdr3_aa: CASSSTLNTEAFF
clone_size: -
v_call: TRBV5-4
j_call: TRBJ1-1
d_call: -

cdr3_nt: TGTGCCAGCACCACCACACTGGCAAGCTCCTACGAGCAGTACTTC
cdr3_aa: CASTTTLASSYEQYF
clone_size: -
v_call: TRBV6-5
j_call: TRBJ2-7
d_call: -

cdr3_nt: TGTGCCAGCAGTTTACCGGGGGACGCAGATACGCAGTATTTT
cdr3_aa: CASSLPGDADTQYF
clone_size: -
v_call: TRBV28
j_call: TRBJ2-3
d_call: -

cdr3_nt: TGTGCCAGCAGTTACTCGGTGGTCAACACTGAAGCTTTCTTT
cdr3_aa: CASSYSVVNTEAFF
clone_size: -
v_call: TRBV6-6
j_call: TRBJ1-1
d_call: -

cdr3_nt: TGTGCCAGCAGTCAGGACAGAAAAGAGACCCAGTACTTC
cdr3_aa: CASSQDRKETQYF
clone_size: -
v_call: TRBV7-2
j_call: TRBJ2-5
d_call: -

cdr3_nt: TGTGCCAGCAGCTTATCCGGGACAGCAAACTATGGCTACACCTTC
cdr3_aa: CASSLSGTANYGYTF
clone_size: -
v_call: TRBV9
j_call: TRBJ1-2
d_call: TRBD1

cdr3_nt: TGTGCCAGCAGCTTCGGGCAACTGGAGACCCAGTACTTC
cdr3_aa: CASSFGQLETQYF
clone_size: -
v_call: TRBV7-6
j_call: TRBJ2-5
d_call: -

cdr3_nt: TGTGCCAGCAGCTTGGGACAGCGGGAGACCCAGTACTTC
cdr3_aa: CASSLGQRETQYF
clone_size: -
v_call: TRBV5-6
j_call: TRBJ2-5
d_call: -